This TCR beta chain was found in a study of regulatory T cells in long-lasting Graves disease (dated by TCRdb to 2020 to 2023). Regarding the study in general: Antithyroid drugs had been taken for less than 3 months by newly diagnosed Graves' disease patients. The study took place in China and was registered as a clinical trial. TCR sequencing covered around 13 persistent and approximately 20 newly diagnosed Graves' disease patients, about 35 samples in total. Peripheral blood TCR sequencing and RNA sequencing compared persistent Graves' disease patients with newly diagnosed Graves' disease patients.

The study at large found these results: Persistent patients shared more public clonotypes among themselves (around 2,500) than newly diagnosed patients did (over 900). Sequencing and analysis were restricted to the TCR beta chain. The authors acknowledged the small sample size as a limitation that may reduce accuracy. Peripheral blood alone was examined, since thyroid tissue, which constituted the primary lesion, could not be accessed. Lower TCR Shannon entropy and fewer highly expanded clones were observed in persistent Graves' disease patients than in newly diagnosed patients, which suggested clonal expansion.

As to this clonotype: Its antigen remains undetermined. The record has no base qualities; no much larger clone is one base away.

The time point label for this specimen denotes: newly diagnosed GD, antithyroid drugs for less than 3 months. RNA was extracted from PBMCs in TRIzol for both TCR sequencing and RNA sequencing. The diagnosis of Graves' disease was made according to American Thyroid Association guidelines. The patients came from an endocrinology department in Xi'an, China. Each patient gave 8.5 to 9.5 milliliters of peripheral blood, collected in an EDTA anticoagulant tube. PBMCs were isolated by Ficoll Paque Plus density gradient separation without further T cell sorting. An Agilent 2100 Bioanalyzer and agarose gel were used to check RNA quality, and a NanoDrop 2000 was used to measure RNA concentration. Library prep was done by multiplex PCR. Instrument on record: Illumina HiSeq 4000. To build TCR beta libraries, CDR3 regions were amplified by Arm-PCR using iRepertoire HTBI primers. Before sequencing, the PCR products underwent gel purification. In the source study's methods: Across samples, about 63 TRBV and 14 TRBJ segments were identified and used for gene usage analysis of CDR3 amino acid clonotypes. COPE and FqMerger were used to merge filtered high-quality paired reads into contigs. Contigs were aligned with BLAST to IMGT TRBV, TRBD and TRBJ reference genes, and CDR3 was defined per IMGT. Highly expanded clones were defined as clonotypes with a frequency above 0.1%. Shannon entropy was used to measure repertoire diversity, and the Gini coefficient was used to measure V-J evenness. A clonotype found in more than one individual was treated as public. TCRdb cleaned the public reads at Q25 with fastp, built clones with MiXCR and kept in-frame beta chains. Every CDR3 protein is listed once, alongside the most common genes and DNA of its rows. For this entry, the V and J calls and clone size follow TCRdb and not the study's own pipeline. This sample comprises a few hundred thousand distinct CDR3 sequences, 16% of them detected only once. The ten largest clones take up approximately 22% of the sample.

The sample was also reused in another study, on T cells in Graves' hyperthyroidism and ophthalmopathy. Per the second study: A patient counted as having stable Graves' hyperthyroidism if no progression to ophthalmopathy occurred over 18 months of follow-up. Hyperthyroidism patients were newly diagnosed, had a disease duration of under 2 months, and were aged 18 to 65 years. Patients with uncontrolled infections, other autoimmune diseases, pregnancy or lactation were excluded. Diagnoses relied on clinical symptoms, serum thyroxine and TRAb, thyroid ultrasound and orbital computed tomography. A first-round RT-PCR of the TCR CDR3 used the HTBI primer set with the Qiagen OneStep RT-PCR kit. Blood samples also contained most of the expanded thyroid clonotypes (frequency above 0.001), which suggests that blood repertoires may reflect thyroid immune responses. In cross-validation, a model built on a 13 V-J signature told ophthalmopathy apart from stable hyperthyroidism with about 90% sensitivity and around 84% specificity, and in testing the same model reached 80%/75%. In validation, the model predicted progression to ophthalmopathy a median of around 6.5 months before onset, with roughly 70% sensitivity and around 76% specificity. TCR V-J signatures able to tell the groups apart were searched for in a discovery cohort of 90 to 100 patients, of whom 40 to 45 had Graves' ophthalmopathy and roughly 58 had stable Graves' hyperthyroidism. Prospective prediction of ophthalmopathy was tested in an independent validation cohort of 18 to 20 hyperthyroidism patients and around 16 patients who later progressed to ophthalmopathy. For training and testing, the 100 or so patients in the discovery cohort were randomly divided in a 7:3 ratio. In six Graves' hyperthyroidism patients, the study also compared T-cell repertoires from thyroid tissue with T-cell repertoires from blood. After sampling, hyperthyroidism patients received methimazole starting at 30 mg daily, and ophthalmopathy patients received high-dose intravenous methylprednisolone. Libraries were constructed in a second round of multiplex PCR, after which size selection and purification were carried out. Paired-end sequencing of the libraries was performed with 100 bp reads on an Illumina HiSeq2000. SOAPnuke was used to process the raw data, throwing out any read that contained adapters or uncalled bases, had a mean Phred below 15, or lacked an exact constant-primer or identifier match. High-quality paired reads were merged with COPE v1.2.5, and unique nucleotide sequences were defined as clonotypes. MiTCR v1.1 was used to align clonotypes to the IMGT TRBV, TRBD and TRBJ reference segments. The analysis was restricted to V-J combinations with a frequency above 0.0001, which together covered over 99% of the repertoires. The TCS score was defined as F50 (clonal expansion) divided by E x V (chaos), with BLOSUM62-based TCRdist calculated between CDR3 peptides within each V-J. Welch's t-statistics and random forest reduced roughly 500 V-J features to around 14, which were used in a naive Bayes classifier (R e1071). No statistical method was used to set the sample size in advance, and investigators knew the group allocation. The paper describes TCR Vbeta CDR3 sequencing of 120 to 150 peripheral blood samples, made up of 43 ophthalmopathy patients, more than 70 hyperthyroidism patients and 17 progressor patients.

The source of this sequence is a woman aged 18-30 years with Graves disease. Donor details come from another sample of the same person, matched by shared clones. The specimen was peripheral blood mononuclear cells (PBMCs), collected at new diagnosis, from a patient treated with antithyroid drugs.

Here is the DNA: TGTGCCAGCAGCTCATTCACAGCCCGGAGCAATGAGCAGTTCTTC. This encodes CASSSFTARSNEQFF. The V gene is TRBV7-2 and the J gene is TRBJ2-1; no D gene can be assigned with confidence. The germline V gene supplies CDR1 SGHTA and CDR2 FQGNSA. V is cut by 4 bases and J by 6 bases, and the space between the germline ends is 16 bases. Spanning cysteine to phenylalanine, the CDR3 consists of 15 amino acids. The sequence is cut down to CDR3 DNA, 45 bases in frame from base 1.